Listed below are T cell receptor beta chains from one sample, sequenced in a study of blood T cell repertoires in COVID-19. TCRdb's table, derived via immunoSEQ multiplex PCR, lists solely in-frame clones and lacks some. The data show about 260,000 clones, about 89% seen once. The material sequenced was peripheral blood. Receptors were obtained from a man aged 35-49 years who had recovered from COVID-19. CDR3s include the opening cysteine and the closing phenylalanine or tryptophan. The D gene is left open where the match is weak. A row's size may be missing; if present it is once, few, many or a size class.

D gene: -
J gene: TRBJ2-5
clone size: -
V gene: TRBV19
CDR3 protein: CASSNREQETQYF
CDR3 DNA: TGTGCCAGTAGTAACAGGGAGCAAGAGACCCAGTACTTC

D gene: -
J gene: TRBJ1-2
clone size: -
V gene: TRBV7-2
CDR3 protein: CASSFSRQAADGYTF
CDR3 DNA: TGTGCCAGCAGCTTCTCCCGACAGGCAGCGGATGGCTACACCTTC

D gene: -
J gene: TRBJ1-5
clone size: -
V gene: TRBV30
CDR3 protein: CAWAPRPGGPWSNQPQHF
CDR3 DNA: TGTGCCTGGGCCCCCAGGCCGGGGGGACCTTGGAGCAATCAGCCCCAGCATTTT

D gene: -
J gene: TRBJ2-3
clone size: -
V gene: TRBV5-4
CDR3 protein: CASSPASGDTQYF
CDR3 DNA: TGTGCCAGCAGCCCCGCCTCGGGGGATACGCAGTATTTT

D gene: -
J gene: TRBJ1-3
clone size: few
V gene: TRBV24-1
CDR3 protein: CATSERDSPSGNTIYF
CDR3 DNA: TGTGCCACCAGTGAAAGAGACAGTCCCTCTGGAAACACCATATATTTT

D gene: -
J gene: TRBJ1-2
clone size: -
V gene: TRBV27
CDR3 protein: CASAPQGIRDGYTF
CDR3 DNA: TGTGCCAGCGCGCCACAGGGAATCAGGGATGGCTACACCTTC

D gene: -
J gene: TRBJ1-1
clone size: -
V gene: TRBV5-1
CDR3 protein: CASSLDGGRRDTEAFF
CDR3 DNA: TGCGCCAGCAGCTTGGATGGGGGCAGGCGCGACACTGAAGCTTTCTTT

D gene: -
J gene: TRBJ2-2
clone size: few
V gene: TRBV7-6
CDR3 protein: CASSLGSSLWRDTGELFF
CDR3 DNA: TGTGCCAGCAGCTTAGGGTCGAGTTTGTGGAGGGACACCGGGGAGCTGTTTTTT

D gene: TRBD1
J gene: TRBJ1-5
clone size: -
V gene: TRBV19
CDR3 protein: CASSEGTGNQPQHF
CDR3 DNA: TGTGCCAGTAGTGAAGGGACAGGGAATCAGCCCCAGCATTTT

D gene: TRBD2
J gene: TRBJ2-3
clone size: -
V gene: TRBV7-2
CDR3 protein: CASSFRVAGRLSDTQYF
CDR3 DNA: TGTGCCAGCAGCTTTAGGGTAGCGGGAAGGTTGTCAGATACGCAGTATTTT

D gene: -
J gene: TRBJ1-4
clone size: -
V gene: TRBV5-1
CDR3 protein: CASSFGGGDEKLFF
CDR3 DNA: TGCGCCAGCAGCTTCGGCGGGGGCGATGAAAAACTGTTTTTT

D gene: TRBD1
J gene: TRBJ1-5
clone size: -
V gene: TRBV6-4
CDR3 protein: CASSDRQGGSNQPQHF
CDR3 DNA: TGTGCCAGCAGTGACCGACAGGGTGGTAGCAATCAGCCCCAGCATTTT

D gene: TRBD2
J gene: TRBJ2-7
clone size: once
V gene: TRBV10-3
CDR3 protein: CAISETGTSGSHF
CDR3 DNA: TGTGCCATCAGTGAGACAGGGACTAGCGGGAGCCACTTC

D gene: TRBD1
J gene: TRBJ2-1
clone size: many
V gene: TRBV7-2
CDR3 protein: CASSLGTGPYNEQFF
CDR3 DNA: TGTGCCAGCAGCTTGGGGACAGGGCCCTACAATGAGCAGTTCTTC

D gene: -
J gene: TRBJ2-7
clone size: -
V gene: TRBV5-6
CDR3 protein: CASSSASVAYEQYF
CDR3 DNA: TGTGCCAGCAGCTCGGCGAGCGTAGCCTACGAGCAGTACTTC

D gene: TRBD1
J gene: TRBJ1-1
clone size: -
V gene: TRBV19
CDR3 protein: CASSARDRENTEAFF
CDR3 DNA: TGTGCCAGTAGTGCTAGGGACAGAGAGAACACTGAAGCTTTCTTT

D gene: -
J gene: TRBJ1-3
clone size: -
V gene: TRBV6-5
CDR3 protein: CASSSRNTIYF
CDR3 DNA: TGTGCCAGCAGTTCCCGTAACACCATATATTTT

D gene: TRBD1
J gene: TRBJ1-1
clone size: -
V gene: TRBV29-1
CDR3 protein: CSVEGQGSIEAFF
CDR3 DNA: TGCAGCGTTGAAGGACAGGGCTCTATTGAAGCTTTCTTT

D gene: TRBD2
J gene: TRBJ2-2
clone size: -
V gene: TRBV7-3
CDR3 protein: CASSFSGRGYGELFF
CDR3 DNA: TGTGCCAGCAGCTTTAGCGGGAGGGGTTACGGGGAGCTGTTTTTT

D gene: -
J gene: TRBJ2-7
clone size: -
V gene: TRBV19
CDR3 protein: CASSPSLSYEQYF
CDR3 DNA: TGTGCCAGTAGTCCCTCCTTATCCTACGAGCAGTACTTC

D gene: TRBD1
J gene: TRBJ2-2
clone size: -
V gene: TRBV18
CDR3 protein: CASSPPRGGRSPGELFF
CDR3 DNA: TGTGCCAGCTCACCACCTAGAGGGGGCCGATCCCCCGGGGAGCTGTTTTTT

D gene: TRBD2
J gene: TRBJ2-1
clone size: -
V gene: TRBV7-3
CDR3 protein: CASSATAGGAEQFF
CDR3 DNA: TGTGCCAGCAGCGCCACAGCGGGAGGGGCTGAGCAGTTCTTC

D gene: -
J gene: TRBJ2-7
clone size: -
V gene: TRBV2
CDR3 protein: CASSEGGHEQYF
CDR3 DNA: TGTGCCAGCAGTGAGGGGGGGCACGAGCAGTACTTC

D gene: TRBD1
J gene: TRBJ1-1
clone size: -
V gene: TRBV19
CDR3 protein: CASSTGQGVKAFF
CDR3 DNA: TGTGCCAGTAGTACAGGACAGGGGGTAAAAGCTTTCTTT